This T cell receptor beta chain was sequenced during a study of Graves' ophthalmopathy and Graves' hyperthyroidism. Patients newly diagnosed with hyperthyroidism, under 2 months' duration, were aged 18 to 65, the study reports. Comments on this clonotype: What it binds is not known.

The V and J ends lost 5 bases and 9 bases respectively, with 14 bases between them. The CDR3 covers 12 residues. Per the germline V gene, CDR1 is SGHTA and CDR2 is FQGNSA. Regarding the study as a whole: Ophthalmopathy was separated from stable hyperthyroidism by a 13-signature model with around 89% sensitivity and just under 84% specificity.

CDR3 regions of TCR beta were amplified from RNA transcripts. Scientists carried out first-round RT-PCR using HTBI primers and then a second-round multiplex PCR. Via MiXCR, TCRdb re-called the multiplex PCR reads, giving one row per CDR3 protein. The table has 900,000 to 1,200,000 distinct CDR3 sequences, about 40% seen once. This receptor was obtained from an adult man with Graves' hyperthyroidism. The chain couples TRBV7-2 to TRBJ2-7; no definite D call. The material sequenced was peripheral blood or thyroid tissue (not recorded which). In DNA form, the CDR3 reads TGTGCCAGCAGCCCGGGCAACGCGAGGCAGTACTTC. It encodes CASSPGNARQYF.